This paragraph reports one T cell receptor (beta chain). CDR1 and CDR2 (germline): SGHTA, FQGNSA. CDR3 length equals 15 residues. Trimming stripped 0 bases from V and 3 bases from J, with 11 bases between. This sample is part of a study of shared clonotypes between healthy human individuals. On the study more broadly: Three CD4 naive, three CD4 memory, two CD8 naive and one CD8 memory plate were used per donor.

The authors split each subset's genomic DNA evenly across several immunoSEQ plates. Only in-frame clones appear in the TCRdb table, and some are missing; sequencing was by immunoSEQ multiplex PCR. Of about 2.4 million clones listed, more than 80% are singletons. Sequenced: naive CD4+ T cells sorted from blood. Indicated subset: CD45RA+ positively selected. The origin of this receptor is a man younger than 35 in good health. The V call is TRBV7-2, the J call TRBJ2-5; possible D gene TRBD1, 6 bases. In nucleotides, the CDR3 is TGTGCCAGCAGCTTAGCGCTAGGGGGAAAAGAGACCCAGTACTTC. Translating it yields CASSLALGGKETQYF.